These T cell receptor beta chains were read from a single sample in a study of blood T cell repertoires in COVID-19. Measured with immunoSEQ multiplex PCR; TCRdb has only the in-frame clones, and not every one. The sample yields 45,000 to 50,000 clones, roughly 85% seen once. The sequencing input was peripheral blood. These receptors all come from a woman of 80 years or more with COVID-19, enrolled during active disease. CDR3s include the opening cysteine and the closing phenylalanine or tryptophan. The D gene is left open where the match is weak. Clone size, where shown, is once, few, many, or a class for clones that have expanded.

clone_size: few; cdr3_length: 16; j_call: TRBJ1-6; v_call: TRBV7-8; d_call: TRBD1; cdr3_nt: TGTGCCAGCAGCTTAGAAGGGACAGGGGTTAGGTCACCCCTCCACTTT; cdr3_aa: CASSLEGTGVRSPLHF
clone_size: NA; cdr3_length: 15; j_call: TRBJ2-7; v_call: TRBV27; d_call: TRBD1; cdr3_nt: TGTGCCAGCAGCCCTCTGCGGGACAGGGTTAACGAGCAGTACTTC; cdr3_aa: CASSPLRDRVNEQYF
clone_size: few; cdr3_length: 13; j_call: TRBJ1-2; v_call: TRBV27; d_call: NA; cdr3_nt: TGTGCCAGCACCGCGAGACCTCGAGGGGGCTACACCTTC; cdr3_aa: CASTARPRGGYTF
clone_size: NA; cdr3_length: 14; j_call: TRBJ1-6; v_call: TRBV7-9; d_call: NA; cdr3_nt: TGTGCCAGCAGCCCTACAGGGCGAAATTCACCCCTCCACTTT; cdr3_aa: CASSPTGRNSPLHF
clone_size: NA; cdr3_length: 16; j_call: TRBJ2-7; v_call: TRBV4-2; d_call: TRBD2; cdr3_nt: TGTGCCAGCAGCCAAGTGGGTAGCGGGAGTCGGGACGAGCAGTACTTC; cdr3_aa: CASSQVGSGSRDEQYF
clone_size: few; cdr3_length: 14; j_call: TRBJ1-3; v_call: TRBV18; d_call: NA; cdr3_nt: TGTGCCAGCTCACCACCTCTTCCTGGAAACACCATATATTTT; cdr3_aa: CASSPPLPGNTIYF
clone_size: NA; cdr3_length: 12; j_call: TRBJ1-1; v_call: TRBV5-1; d_call: TRBD1; cdr3_nt: TGCGCCAGCAGCCCAGGACAGGGGGAAGCTTTCTTT; cdr3_aa: CASSPGQGEAFF
clone_size: NA; cdr3_length: 13; j_call: TRBJ1-2; v_call: TRBV15; d_call: TRBD1; cdr3_nt: TGTGCCACCGGACAGGGGGCGGGTTATGGCTACACCTTC; cdr3_aa: CATGQGAGYGYTF
clone_size: NA; cdr3_length: 14; j_call: TRBJ1-6; v_call: TRBV9; d_call: TRBD1; cdr3_nt: TGTGCCAGCAGCGTGGGGGACAGGGAATCACCCCTCCACTTT; cdr3_aa: CASSVGDRESPLHF
clone_size: NA; cdr3_length: 18; j_call: TRBJ1-4; v_call: TRBV4-1; d_call: TRBD1; cdr3_nt: TGCGCCAGCAGCCCGGTTGGGACAGGGCCCTTATTAAATGAAAAACTGTTTTTT; cdr3_aa: CASSPVGTGPLLNEKLFF